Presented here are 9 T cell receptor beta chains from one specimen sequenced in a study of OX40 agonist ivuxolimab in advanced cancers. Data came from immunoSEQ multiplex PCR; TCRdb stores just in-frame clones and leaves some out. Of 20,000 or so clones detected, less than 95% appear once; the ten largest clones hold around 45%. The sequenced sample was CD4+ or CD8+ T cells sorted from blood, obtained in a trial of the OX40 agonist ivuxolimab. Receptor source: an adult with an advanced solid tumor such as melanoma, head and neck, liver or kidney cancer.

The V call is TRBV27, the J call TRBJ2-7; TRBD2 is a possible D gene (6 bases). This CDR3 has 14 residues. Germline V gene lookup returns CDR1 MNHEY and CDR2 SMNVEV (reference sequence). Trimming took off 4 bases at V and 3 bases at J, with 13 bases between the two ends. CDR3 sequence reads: CASSSGTSFYEQYF. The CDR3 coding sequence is TGTGCCAGCAGTTCGGGGACTTCGTTCTACGAGCAGTACTTC.

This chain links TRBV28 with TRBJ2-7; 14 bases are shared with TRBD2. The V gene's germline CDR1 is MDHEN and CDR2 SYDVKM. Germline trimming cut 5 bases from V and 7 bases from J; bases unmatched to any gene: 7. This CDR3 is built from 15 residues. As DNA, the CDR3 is TGTGCCAGCAGTCCGGGACTAGCGGGAGTGGAAGAGCAGTACTTC. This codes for CASSPGLAGVEEQYF.

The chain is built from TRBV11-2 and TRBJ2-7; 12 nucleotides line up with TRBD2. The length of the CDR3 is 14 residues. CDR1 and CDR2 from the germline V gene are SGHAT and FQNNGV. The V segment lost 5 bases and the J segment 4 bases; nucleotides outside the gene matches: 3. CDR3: CASSLGLAGYEQYF. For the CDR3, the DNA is TGTGCCAGCAGCCTCGGACTAGCGGGGTACGAGCAGTACTTC.

The CDR3 here is CASSHRTGSYEQYF. The CDR3 nucleotides read TGCGCCAGCAGCCACCGGACAGGGTCCTACGAGCAGTACTTC. V is TRBV4-3 and J is TRBJ2-7, with 8 bases identical to TRBD1. This CDR3 is built from 14 residues. Germline lookup yields CDR1 LGHNA and CDR2 YSLEER. After removal of 3 bases from V and 1 base from J, the junction contained 2 bases not matched to a gene.

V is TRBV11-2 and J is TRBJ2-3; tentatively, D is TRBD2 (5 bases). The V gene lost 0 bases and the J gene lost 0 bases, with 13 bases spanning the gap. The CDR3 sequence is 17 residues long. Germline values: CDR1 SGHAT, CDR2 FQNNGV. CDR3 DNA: TGTGCCAGCAGCTTAGACGGGATGCTTATGAGCACAGATACGCAGTATTTT. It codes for CASSLDGMLMSTDTQYF.

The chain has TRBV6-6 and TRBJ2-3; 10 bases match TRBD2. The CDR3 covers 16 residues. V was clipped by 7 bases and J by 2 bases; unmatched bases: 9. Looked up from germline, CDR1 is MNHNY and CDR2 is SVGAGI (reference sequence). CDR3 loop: CASNLSGRDLTDTQYF. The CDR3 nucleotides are TGTGCCAGCAATTTAAGCGGGAGGGATCTCACAGATACGCAGTATTTT.

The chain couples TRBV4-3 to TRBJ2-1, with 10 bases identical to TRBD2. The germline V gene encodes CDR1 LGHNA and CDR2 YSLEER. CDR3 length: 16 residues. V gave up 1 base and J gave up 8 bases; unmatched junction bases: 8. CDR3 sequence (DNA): TGCGCCAGCAGCCAAGTAGCAGCGGGAGGGCCCTATGAGCAGTTCTTC. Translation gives CASSQVAAGGPYEQFF.

The CDR3 nucleotides are TGTGCCAGCAGTGACCTCCAGGGCGAGGGGGGCTACACCTTC. This codes for CASSDLQGEGGYTF. The V and J genes are TRBV6-4 and TRBJ1-2; D might be TRBD1 (5 bases). Germline CDR1 reads MRHNA; CDR2 reads SNTAGT. Trimming removed 2 bases from V and 8 bases from J, with 15 bases in between. This CDR3 spans 14 amino acids.

CDR3 DNA sequence: TGCGCCAGCAGCCATGGGGGGGGGACAGGGAGGTTCTTC. The encoded protein is CASSHGGGTGRFF. The rearrangement joins TRBV4-1 to TRBJ2-1, with TRBD1 matching 9 bases. The ends lost 3 bases at V and 15 bases at J; junction bases unmatched: 9. CDR3 length equals 13 residues. Looked up from germline, CDR1 is MGHRA and CDR2 is YSYEKL.